These 10 T cell receptor beta chains were sequenced from one sample in a study of a mutant IDH1 vaccine in newly diagnosed glioma. Generated by immunoSEQ multiplex PCR, the TCRdb table keeps only in-frame clones and is missing some. Altogether 30,000 to 40,000 clones are present, roughly 92% being singletons, with the ten largest covering over 15%. Time point described: baseline, week 1 (first vaccination visit). Treatment specified: pre-vaccination baseline after standard-of-care therapy. Specimen: PBMCs, collected from a glioma patient treated with radiotherapy, temozolomide or both. All receptors derive from a man between 18 and 35 years old with glioma.

The chain is built from TRBV6-5 and TRBJ2-2; the match to TRBD2 covers 7 bases. V lost 0 bases to trimming and J lost 6 bases; unmatched junction nucleotides: 7. Germline CDR1 MNHEY, CDR2 SVGAGI. This CDR3 is built from 16 residues. CDR3: CASSYSGAGVSGELFF. CDR3 coding DNA: TGTGCCAGCAGTTACTCGGGTGCGGGAGTGTCCGGGGAGCTGTTTTTT.

This clone was observed once. The rearrangement uses TRBV6-5 and TRBJ1-4; tentative D call: TRBD1 (6 bases). The CDR3 consists of 14 residues. V gave up 6 bases and J gave up 16 bases, with 24 bases separating them. The germline V gene encodes CDR1 MNHEY and CDR2 SVGAGI. DNA of the CDR3: TGTGCCAGCAGCCCGACAGGTGCGTTGGATGTAGCGTTTTTT. Protein sequence: CASSPTGALDVAFF.

The chain combines TRBV4-3 with TRBJ2-5; no clear D gene. The DNA matches TRBJ2-7 better at its end, which makes the J call doubtful. Germline CDR1 reads LGHNA; CDR2 reads YSLEER. The CDR3 covers 15 residues. The DNA of the CDR3 is TGCGCCAGCAGCCAAGCCTCCGGACGCTCCTACGAGCAGTACTTC. Its protein is CASSQASGRSYEQYF.

The chain combines TRBV5-1 with TRBJ2-7; 16 bases align to TRBD2. CDR3 size: 16 residues. Trimming took 4 bases from V and 2 from J; bases not matched to a gene: 3. Germline-derived CDR1 and CDR2 are SGHRS and YFSETQ. The CDR3 bases are TGCGCCAGCAGCCCCGGGACTAGCGGGAGGGCCTACGAGCAGTACTTC. Translating gives CASSPGTSGRAYEQYF.

The genes are TRBV11-3 and TRBJ1-4; 7 bases line up with TRBD1. Germline loops: CDR1 SGHNT, CDR2 YENEEA. V lost 1 base, J lost 8 bases, and 7 bases stayed unmatched. This CDR3 is 15 amino acids long. The CDR3 reads CASSLVRGIREKLFF. The DNA for the CDR3 is TGTGCCAGCAGCTTAGTCAGGGGGATAAGGGAAAAACTGTTTTTT.

In the case of this clone: Additional DNA sequences in this sample encode the identical CDR3. The chain recombines TRBV5-1 with TRBJ1-1; D possibly corresponds to TRBD1 (5 bases). The V and J ends lost 0 bases and 1 base respectively, with 7 bases between them. Germline V lookup: CDR1 SGHRS, CDR2 YFSETQ. CDR3 length equals 14 residues. Here the CDR3 DNA reads TGCGCCAGCAGCTTGGGGGACGGGAACACTGAAGCTTTCTTT. This encodes CASSLGDGNTEAFF.

The rearrangement links TRBV7-8 to TRBJ1-6; 7 bases map to TRBD1. V lost 0 bases to trimming and J lost 10 bases; unmatched junction nucleotides: 6. The CDR3 sequence is 15 residues long. The germline V gene has CDR1 SGHVS and CDR2 FQNEAQ. The CDR3 coding sequence is TGTGCCAGCAGCTTAGCGACAGGGCTTGGGTCACCCCTCCACTTT. This sequence encodes CASSLATGLGSPLHF.

The count of this clone is one. J is TRBJ2-6 and V is TRBV19; D is ambiguous. Trimming pared 5 bases from V and 2 bases from J, leaving 13 bases between. The CDR3 is made up of 16 amino acids. Germline CDR1 reads LNHDA; CDR2 reads SQIVND (reference sequence). The CDR3 DNA is TGTGCCAGTAGTTCCCCAGCAAGGGCTGGGGCCAACGTCCTGACTTTC. It codes for CASSSPARAGANVLTF.

The rearrangement joins TRBV19 to TRBJ1-2; TRBD1 matches at 10 bases. Germline trimming cut 3 bases from V and 7 bases from J; bases unmatched to any gene: 14. The germline gives CDR1 LNHDA, CDR2 SQIVND (reference sequence). There are 17 residues in the CDR3. For the CDR3, the DNA is TGTGCCAGTAGTATTTATGCCGGGGACAGGGGTCGCGGTGGCTACACCTTC. It codes for CASSIYAGDRGRGGYTF.

The chain couples TRBV7-2 to TRBJ2-1; no firm D call. Germline V lookup: CDR1 SGHTA, CDR2 FQGNSA. The CDR3 totals 14 residues. With 1 base removed from V and 5 bases from J, the gap between germline ends came to 9 bases. The CDR3 reads CASSLDGLNNEQFF. DNA for the CDR3: TGTGCCAGCAGCTTAGATGGTTTGAACAATGAGCAGTTCTTC.